The 9 T cell receptor beta chains presented below share a single source sample, sequenced in a study of cytomegalovirus exposure and HLA in healthy donors. Profiled with immunoSEQ multiplex PCR; TCRdb holds only in-frame clones, not every one. The sample has 56,000 or so clones, around 93% seen once. Material: PBMCs. All receptors derive from a woman between 18 and 29 years old in good health and CMV-seropositive.

The genes are TRBV28 and TRBJ2-2, with TRBD2 matching 8 bases. This CDR3 has 15 amino acids. Germline V lookup: CDR1 MDHEN, CDR2 SYDVKM. V lost 8 bases, J lost 6 bases, and 11 bases stayed unmatched. CDR3 region: CASAFVGGGSGELFF. CDR3 nucleotides: TGTGCCAGCGCCTTCGTTGGCGGGGGGTCCGGGGAGCTGTTTTTT.

This sequence joins TRBV27 and TRBJ2-3, with TRBD2 matching 7 bases. J gave up 4 bases and V 2 bases, and 9 bases lay outside the gene matches. Germline CDR1 reads MNHEY; CDR2 reads SMNVEV (reference sequence). The CDR3 is 16 residues long. The CDR3 sequence is CASSLRLAEIPDTQYF. CDR3 nucleotides: TGTGCCAGCAGTTTACGTCTAGCGGAAATTCCAGATACGCAGTATTTT.

J is TRBJ2-4 and V is TRBV15; 9 positions match TRBD2. J gave up 2 bases and V 0 bases, and 14 bases lay outside the gene matches. The CDR3 spans 20 residues. Looked up from germline, CDR1 is LNHNV and CDR2 is YYDKDF (reference sequence). The CDR3 DNA follows: TGTGCCACCAGCAGAGATAATCGAGGTAGCGGGGGCAAGACCAAAAACATTCAGTACTTC. It encodes CATSRDNRGSGGKTKNIQYF.

CDR3 loop: CASSLELAYEQYF. The CDR3 nucleotides are TGTGCCAGCAGCTTAGAACTGGCCTACGAGCAGTACTTC. The chain carries TRBV7-7 and TRBJ2-7; D ambiguous. Germline loops: CDR1 SSHAT, CDR2 FNYEAQ (reference sequence). This CDR3 comprises 13 residues. V was cut by 1 base and J by 2 bases, with 6 bases left in between.

The chain recombines TRBV19 with TRBJ2-3, with D tentatively TRBD1 (6 bases). Germline CDR1 and CDR2: LNHDA and SQIVND (reference sequence). V was clipped by 2 bases and J by 6 bases, with 12 bases between them. The CDR3 covers 14 residues. The CDR3 protein is CASSIRGNSDTQYF. The CDR3 DNA reads TGTGCCAGTAGTATAAGGGGGAACTCGGATACGCAGTATTTT.

The CDR3 DNA is TGTGCCAGCAGCTTTTCCAGGGGGCGCGGCTACACCTTC. Its translation: CASSFSRGRGYTF. The chain joins TRBV5-6 to TRBJ1-2; TRBD1 agrees at 8 bases. Trimming removed 2 bases from V and 8 bases from J; junction bases left unmatched: 5. Germline lookup yields CDR1 SGHDT and CDR2 YYEEEE. This CDR3 has 13 amino acids.

The table lists this clone with a count of one. This chain links TRBV25-1 with TRBJ1-5; D gene ambiguous. V was trimmed by 8 bases and J by 7 bases, leaving 18 bases between them. From germline, CDR1 is MGHDK and CDR2 SYGVNS. CDR3 length: 14 residues. CDR3 in amino acids: CASASGIAKQPQHF. CDR3 in DNA: TGTGCCAGCGCCTCCGGGATAGCCAAACAGCCCCAGCATTTT.

The gene calls are TRBV19 and TRBJ1-6; 9 positions agree with TRBD1. V lost 0 bases and J lost 8; bases outside the gene matches: 5. This CDR3 contains 16 residues. CDR1 LNHDA and CDR2 SQIVND come from the germline V gene (reference sequence). The CDR3 reads CASSIDRTGGYSPLHF. DNA of the CDR3: TGTGCCAGTAGTATAGACCGAACAGGGGGCTATTCACCCCTCCACTTT.

The rearrangement joins TRBV11-2 to TRBJ2-7; D remains ambiguous. Germline V gene sequence: CDR1 SGHAT, CDR2 FQNNGV. V was clipped by 3 bases and J by 3 bases, with 9 bases between them. The CDR3 is 13 amino acids. The CDR3, as DNA: TGTGCCAGCAGCTTTCAGCGTTACTACGAGCAGTACTTC. Protein product: CASSFQRYYEQYF.